This is a list of T cell receptor beta chains from one sample in a study of CD8+CD57+ T cells in acquired aplastic anemia. TCRdb re-called the reads with MiXCR, one entry per CDR3 protein. The sample comprises 250,000 to 300,000 distinct CDR3 sequences, 50% to 70% of which are singletons, and roughly 8% rests with the top ten. What was sequenced was sorted CD4+, CD8+, or CD8+CD57+ T cells (not recorded which) from PBMCs. These receptor sequences come from a human donor with severe aplastic anemia or a healthy control (not recorded which). The CDR3 runs from the conserved cysteine through the conserved F or W. D genes are given only for firm matches.

d_call,j_call,v_call,cdr3_aa
NA,TRBJ1-6,TRBV10-3,CAITAGGRGNSPLHF
NA,TRBJ2-1,TRBV20-1,CSANLEQNEQFF
TRBD2,TRBJ2-1,TRBV19,CASSITSGGPNEQFF
NA,TRBJ1-6,TRBV7-9,CASSPLTPLNSPLHF
TRBD1,TRBJ2-7,TRBV7-2,CASSLSGQFYEQYF
NA,TRBJ1-1,TRBV20-1,CSLVGLNTEAFF
NA,TRBJ2-7,TRBV7-2,CASSLGLAGDEQYF
TRBD2,TRBJ2-2,TRBV12-3/TRBV12-4,CASRTSGVNTGELFF
NA,TRBJ2-2,TRBV29-1,CSVVAIGELFF
TRBD1,TRBJ1-6,TRBV6-6,CASRPDRERDSPLHF
TRBD1,TRBJ2-7,TRBV5-1,CASSQGQGFEQYF
NA,TRBJ1-1,TRBV11-2,CASSSRLMGDTGAFF
TRBD2,TRBJ2-3,TRBV19,CASRQRGGQDTQYF
NA,TRBJ2-1,TRBV20-1,CSGSGERGGEQFF
NA,TRBJ1-1,TRBV7-2,CASSPTEGTNTEAFF
NA,TRBJ2-5,TRBV11-3,CASSRRNQETQYF
TRBD1,TRBJ2-7,TRBV29-1,CSVGQGFSSYEQYF
NA,TRBJ2-7,TRBV7-8,CASSLVVRRYEQYF
NA,TRBJ2-2,TRBV7-9,CASIQRRGAGTGELFF
NA,TRBJ2-5,TRBV7-3,CASSVQETQYF
TRBD1,TRBJ1-1,TRBV28,CASSLGQGGLNTEAFF
NA,TRBJ2-2,TRBV2,CASTATGELFF
NA,TRBJ1-5,TRBV28,CASRAGGQPQHF
NA,TRBJ2-1,TRBV10-3,CAISESGDEQFF
NA,TRBJ2-6,TRBV11-2,CASRGLGSGANVLTF
NA,TRBJ2-3,TRBV20-1,CSARVRAGDTQYF
NA,TRBJ2-3,TRBV7-8,CASGTPISPSYNEQYF
NA,TRBJ2-7,TRBV29-1,CSVEPIEGGRQYF
TRBD2,TRBJ2-5,TRBV7-9,CASSSGAGGRQETQYF
TRBD2,TRBJ2-1,TRBV19,CASSGSGVWNEQFF
NA,TRBJ1-2,TRBV7-9,CASSFDGMYGYTF
TRBD1,TRBJ2-7,TRBV6-6,CASSIDRAEDEQYF